This note documents a single T cell receptor beta chain sequence. Its antigen is not known. Trimming at V came to 4 bases and at J to 10 bases, leaving 14 bases not matched to a gene. Germline CDR1 is SGHDT and CDR2 is YYEEEE. The CDR3 is 15 amino acids. This sample is drawn from a study of T-cell memory formation after mild COVID-19. 5'RACE primed at constant segments yielded TCR alpha and TCR beta cDNA libraries bearing sample barcodes and UMIs. Each CDR3 protein gets one entry after TCRdb re-called the 5' RACE reads with MiXCR. Among about 110,000 distinct CDR3 sequences, about 18% were seen once, and the ten largest hold roughly 5.5%. The study's findings and limits: Memory from before infection featured some responding clones, which suggests cross-reactive memory joined. Largely, contracting CD4+ clones fell within CM and EM, and contracting CD8+ clones within EMRA.

Sequenced material: PBMCs or a T cell subset sorted from them (not recorded which). The V and J genes are TRBV5-6 and TRBJ1-1; 9 bases fit TRBD1. The clonotype originates from a man in his late teens or twenties who had mild COVID-19 (a few samples of this study predate the infection). Cell type and time point are not known. CDR3 residues: CASSPPGTGYVTAFF. The CDR3 nucleotides read TGTGCCAGCAGCCCCCCCGGGACAGGGTATGTCACAGCTTTCTTT.